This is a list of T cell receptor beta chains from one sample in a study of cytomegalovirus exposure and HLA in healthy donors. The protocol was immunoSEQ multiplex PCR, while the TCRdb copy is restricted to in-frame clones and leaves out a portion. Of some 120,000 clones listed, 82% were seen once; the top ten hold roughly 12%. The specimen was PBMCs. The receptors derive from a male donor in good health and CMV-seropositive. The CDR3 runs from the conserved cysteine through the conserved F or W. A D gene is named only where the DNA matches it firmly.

CASSLQTGTGMGYEQYF,TRBD1,TRBV7-9,TRBJ2-7
CASSSPRTSGRAGGTDTQYF,TRBD2,TRBV27,TRBJ2-3
CASSLVWGGDEQYF,.,TRBV7-8,TRBJ2-7
CASSQDSGTGISYGYTF,TRBD1,TRBV4-3,TRBJ1-2
CASKLGLAGTGELFF,TRBD2,TRBV27,TRBJ2-2
CASSLKGASYNEQFF,.,TRBV27,TRBJ2-1
CAISDGDREETQYF,TRBD1,TRBV10-3,TRBJ2-5
CASSQDLQRDRIDTQYF,.,TRBV4-2,TRBJ2-3
CASRGEVHTGELFF,.,TRBV4-1,TRBJ2-2
CAWSATGTGDRF,TRBD1,TRBV30,TRBJ2-3